Described below is a single T cell receptor (beta chain) sequence and its context. PCR used 60 Vbeta primers and 13 Jbeta primers. Sequenced by immunoSEQ multiplex PCR; TCRdb stores in-frame clones only, minus some. The sample yields around 250,000 clones, around 81% seen once. The data were taken from a study of cytomegalovirus exposure and HLA in healthy donors. V lost 4 bases, J lost 9 bases, and 13 bases stayed unmatched. The CDR3 has 15 residues. The V gene's germline CDR1 is MDHEN and CDR2 SYDVKM. The V call is TRBV28, the J call TRBJ2-5; 8 nucleotides match TRBD2. This sequence originates from a woman aged 55 to 70 in good health and CMV-seropositive. What was sequenced was PBMCs. Written as DNA, the CDR3 is TGTGCCAGCAGTTCAGACATAGCGGGAACGGGGGCCCAGTACTTC. It specifies CASSSDIAGTGAQYF.